This T cell receptor (beta chain) emerged from a study of blood T cell repertoires in COVID-19. Turning to the study itself: The samples span acute and convalescent COVID-19 from the United States, Italy and Spain. Sources were T cells, B-cell-depleted T cells, or PBMCs; the material itself was cDNA or gDNA.

Authors' data handling: It was from reference gene primer amplification that nucleated cell counts were estimated. Sequencing used immunoSEQ multiplex PCR; TCRdb keeps in-frame clones, though not all of them. The DNA gave D and trimming, while V, J and clone size come from that table. The repertoire has under 130,000 clones, 80% to 90% of them found once; the top ten carry 3.5%. Germline V gene sequence: CDR1 MDHEN, CDR2 SYDVKM. The CDR3 length is 15 residues. With V trimmed by 5 bases and J by 2 bases, 6 bases remained unmatched. Sequenced sample: peripheral blood. J is TRBJ2-3 and V is TRBV28, with 8 bases fitting TRBD1. The TCR originated in a human donor in a cohort sampled during active COVID-19. CDR3 residues: CASSQPDRVTDTQYF. CDR3 nucleotides: TGTGCCAGCAGTCAACCGGACAGGGTCACAGATACGCAGTATTTT.